The 15 T cell receptor beta chains below come from one sample, sequenced in a study of cytomegalovirus exposure and HLA in healthy donors. Use of 60 Vbeta and 13 Jbeta primers characterized the PCR. Sequencing used immunoSEQ multiplex PCR; TCRdb keeps in-frame clones, though not all of them. Among around 150,000 clones listed, around three quarters were seen once. Input material: PBMCs. The receptors here all came from a man in his forties in good health and CMV-seropositive.

CDR3 in amino acids: CASSQVIPGQKYGYTF. CDR3 nucleotides: TGCGCCAGCAGCCAAGTAATCCCCGGACAGAAGTATGGCTACACCTTC. The rearrangement joins TRBV4-1 to TRBJ1-2; tentative D call: TRBD1 (6 bases). V lost 1 base and J 5 bases, leaving 17 bases between the germline ends. The germline V gene encodes CDR1 MGHRA and CDR2 YSYEKL. This CDR3 region has 16 residues.

The chain has TRBV7-2 and TRBJ1-2, with D possibly matching TRBD1 (6 bases). The CDR3 covers 14 residues. Between the trimmed V and J ends, which lost 1 base and 2 bases, there was a span of 8 bases. Looked up from germline, CDR1 is SGHTA and CDR2 is FQGNSA. This CDR3 reads CASSLEDRNYGYTF. The CDR3 DNA sequence: TGTGCCAGCAGCTTAGAAGACAGGAACTATGGCTACACCTTC.

The rearrangement links TRBV2 to TRBJ1-1; possible D gene TRBD1, 5 bases. Per germline, CDR1 SNHLY and CDR2 FYNNEI. V was pared by 6 bases and J by 11 bases, with 22 bases between. The CDR3 runs 14 residues. CDR3 region: CASRALDSARDAFF. CDR3 bases: TGTGCCAGCAGGGCTCTAGACAGCGCTCGAGACGCTTTCTTT.

This chain connects TRBV6-5 to TRBJ2-1; 12 bases match TRBD2. Germline trimming cut 0 bases from V and 7 bases from J; bases unmatched to any gene: 4. The CDR3 has 16 residues. The germline V gene encodes CDR1 MNHEY and CDR2 SVGAGI. CDR3 sequence: CASSYSSLAGGNEQFF. DNA for the CDR3: TGTGCCAGCAGTTACTCGAGCCTAGCGGGGGGGAATGAGCAGTTCTTC.

The chain links TRBV4-3 to TRBJ2-5; 10 bases line up with TRBD1. Germline-derived CDR1 and CDR2 are LGHNA and YSLEER. With 3 bases clipped from V and 5 bases from J, the junction kept 3 bases outside the gene matches. The CDR3 loop spans 14 amino acids. This chain's CDR3 is CASSQRTGGETQYF. The CDR3, as DNA: TGCGCCAGCAGCCAGAGGACAGGGGGGGAGACCCAGTACTTC.

The V gene is TRBV6-1, the J gene TRBJ1-2; D gene ambiguous. This CDR3 has 16 residues. Germline assignment: CDR1 MNHNS and CDR2 SASEGT. Between the trimmed V and J ends, which lost 2 bases and 8 bases, there was a span of 21 bases. For the CDR3, the DNA is TGTGCCAGCAGTGAACCCTTTCGGCAGCGGCCGGGGGGCTACACCTTC. This sequence encodes CASSEPFRQRPGGYTF.

CDR3 coding DNA: TGTGCCAGCAGCAAAGCGGGGGTCGACGAGCAGTACTTC. This sequence encodes CASSKAGVDEQYF. The rearrangement links TRBV7-9 to TRBJ2-7; 8 nucleotides agree with TRBD2. V was pared by 5 bases and J by 5 bases, with 5 bases of the junction left unmatched. Germline CDR1 reads SEHNR; CDR2 reads FQNEAQ (reference sequence). This CDR3 spans 13 amino acids.

The chain has TRBV4-1 and TRBJ2-2; TRBD1 agrees at 7 bases. The CDR3 extends over 15 amino acids. The V gene end was trimmed by 1 base and the J gene end by 4 bases; junction bases not matched to a gene: 3. Per germline, CDR1 MGHRA and CDR2 YSYEKL. DNA for the CDR3: TGCGCCAGCAGCCAAGGACAGGGTGGCACCGGGGAGCTGTTTTTT. Its translation is CASSQGQGGTGELFF.

V is TRBV5-6 and J is TRBJ2-5; D may be TRBD2 (5 bases). The J call is doubtful: the DNA matches TRBJ2-7 better. Germline V gives CDR1 SGHDT, CDR2 YYEEEE. The CDR3 has 14 amino acids. The CDR3, as DNA: TGTGCCAGCAGCTTGGTCGGGAACTCCTACGAGCAGTACTTC. Protein sequence: CASSLVGNSYEQYF.

The CDR3 loop reads CASSQSGSSYNSPLHF. In DNA, the CDR3 is TGTGCCAGCAGCCAGTCTGGGAGCTCCTATAATTCACCCCTCCACTTT. The chain employs TRBV4-2 and TRBJ1-6; no clear D gene. Germline CDR1 LGHNA, CDR2 YNFKEQ. The V end lost 3 bases, the J end lost 0 bases, and 9 bases lay between the germline ends. There are 16 residues in the CDR3.

V gene TRBV4-1 combines with J gene TRBJ1-1, with D uncertain. With 0 bases removed from V and 1 base from J, the gap between germline ends came to 6 bases. Germline V gene lookup returns CDR1 MGHRA and CDR2 YSYEKL. The CDR3 is 14 amino acids. CDR3 sequence (DNA): TGCGCCAGCAGCCAAGATAACAGGAACACTGAAGCTTTCTTT. This encodes CASSQDNRNTEAFF.

The chain recombines TRBV11-2 with TRBJ1-6; the match to TRBD1 covers 8 bases. The CDR3 sequence is 14 residues long. Trimming removed 4 bases from V and 9 bases from J; junction bases left unmatched: 5. Germline V gene lookup returns CDR1 SGHAT and CDR2 FQNNGV. CDR3 sequence: CASSSDRAGSPLHF. The CDR3 coding sequence is TGTGCCAGCAGCTCGGACAGGGCGGGTTCACCCCTCCACTTT.

This chain connects TRBV18 to TRBJ1-4; 8 bases line up with TRBD1. Unmatched junction bases numbered 10, after V lost 8 bases and J lost 5 bases. The CDR3 runs 15 residues. Germline V lookup: CDR1 KGHSH, CDR2 LQKENI. The CDR3 is CASRWPGGSNEKLFF. Here the CDR3 DNA reads TGTGCCAGCAGGTGGCCAGGGGGCTCCAATGAAAAACTGTTTTTT.

The rearrangement links TRBV5-8 to TRBJ1-2, with 8 bases matching TRBD1. V dropped 5 bases and J dropped 8; count of bases not matched to a gene: 8. The germline gives CDR1 SGHTS, CDR2 YDEGEE. This CDR3 has 13 amino acids. CDR3 in DNA: TGTGCCAGCAGGAATCCGACAGGGGAGGGCTACACCTTC. Translating gives CASRNPTGEGYTF. Looking up the rest from reference TRBV5-8 and TRBJ1-2 gives the full variable domain: EAGVTQSPTHLIKTRGQQATLRCSPISGHTSVYWYQQALGLGLQFLLWYDEGEERNRGNFPPRFSGRQFPNYSSELNVNALELEDSALYLCASRNPTGEGYTFGSGTRLTVV.

This clone has a handful of counts. The gene calls are TRBV6-1 and TRBJ1-1; TRBD1 is a possible D gene (6 bases). V lost 10 bases to trimming and J lost 1 base, with 16 bases between them. The CDR3 extends over 14 amino acids. The germline CDR1 and CDR2 sequences are MNHNS and SASEGT. CDR3 loop: CATTSTGGNTEAFF. CDR3 nucleotides: TGTGCCACCACTTCGACAGGCGGGAACACTGAAGCTTTCTTT.